The source of this T cell receptor beta chain is a study of blood T cells in healthy people across ages. Findings and caveats of the study: Getting older went along with TCR beta diversity per million T cells dropping roughly linearly.

The V and J ends lost 6 bases and 3 bases respectively, with 11 bases between them. CDR3 length: 12 residues. CDR1 is DFQATT and CDR2 is SNEGSKA in the germline V gene (reference sequence). With a J-beta primer mix and a sample-barcoded 5' primer, a second PCR ran 7 to 11 cycles. Each CDR3 protein is one row after TCRdb ran MiXCR on the 5' RACE reads. Counted here are 850,000 to 1,000,000 distinct CDR3 sequences, roughly 50% occurring once; the ten biggest clones make up 13%. Notes on this clonotype: Its antigen is unknown.

The sample taken for sequencing was blood. The V and J genes are TRBV20-1 and TRBJ1-1; D is unclear. This clonotype was sampled from a man younger than 45 in good health. The CDR3 nucleotides are TGCAGTGCCGGCTTAAAGGACACTGAAGCTTTCTTT. It is translated as CSAGLKDTEAFF.